This T cell receptor beta chain was obtained from a study of blood T cell repertoires in COVID-19 (dated by TCRdb to 2018 to 2020). About the investigation overall: Collaborator samples came from the United States, Italy and Spain and covered acute and convalescent phases of COVID-19. The material from the prospective study consisted of cDNA or gDNA derived from T cells, B-cell-depleted T cells, or PBMCs. Deeply sampled blood TCRbeta repertoires from subjects exposed to, actively infected with, or recovered from COVID-19 were included in the dataset. The repertoires were made available in a free public database intended to serve as a resource for research on the immune response to SARS-CoV-2. Samples were obtained from the ongoing ImmuneRACE study (first 160 participants) and from 950 to 1,500 subjects provided by 6 global collaborators. The sample metadata nearly always contained a de-identified subject ID, COVID-19 status, age in years and sex. HLA class I and class II types, where available, came from metadata supplied by the sample provider rather than from assay-based typing.

Whole blood was collected in K2EDTA tubes by collaborating institutions according to the institutions' own protocols. For TCRbeta analysis, collaborator samples were shipped as frozen whole blood, as isolated PBMCs, or as DNA extracted from either sample type. The germline V and J ends show losses of 6 bases and 0 bases respectively, and no gene match explains 7 bases of the junction. The CDR3 holds 16 amino acids from the cysteine to the phenylalanine. Here the CDR3 DNA is all that survives: 48 bases in frame from base 1. According to the germline V gene, CDR1 reads SNHLY and CDR2 reads FYNNEI. The immunoSEQ Assay, a bias-controlled multiplex PCR, was used to amplify TCRbeta CDR3 regions from genomic DNA. Regarding the original processing steps: Within the assay, amplification of reference gene primers was used to estimate how many nucleated cells each sample contained. Sequence reads were collapsed and filtered to measure the absolute abundance of every unique TCRbeta CDR3 rearrangement. For each sample, productive Simpson clonality was calculated by taking the square root of Simpson's diversity index across productive rearrangements. Entries here come from immuneACCESS through TCRdb and include only in-frame sequences with V and J called. Some clones fail to appear in such tables; in the studies checked, an unresolved V gene covers under half of the shortfall, and the cause of the remainder is unknown. V and J calls and clone size follow that table, whereas D and trimming were derived from the DNA. In all, the sample holds 80,000 to 90,000 clones, and around four fifths of those were seen once. 2% to 2.5% of the sample is in the top ten clones.

The investigation overall reported the following: Clinical and demographic metadata were provided uncurated, with the amount varying by source and participant.

As for this clone: The antigen it recognizes is unknown. Base qualities are not provided; no much larger clone lies one nucleotide away.

The sequencing sample was made of peripheral blood. Recombination connected TRBV2 to TRBJ1-4, with 7 middle bases fitting TRBD1. This sequence originates from a woman between 65 and 79 years old with acute or convalescent COVID-19. The CDR3 has the sequence CASRRDSTATNEKLFF. The DNA sequence reads TGTGCCAGCAGACGGGACAGCACAGCAACTAATGAAAAACTGTTTTTT.